This TCR beta chain was captured by sequencing in a study of T-cell reconstitution after alpha-beta-depleted transplantation in children. Preparing the TCRbeta library involved the use of unique molecular identifiers. TCRdb re-called the PCR reads through MiXCR, storing one row per CDR3 protein. The profile shows over 100,000 distinct CDR3 sequences, approximately 10% of them singletons. This clonotype was seen many times. The CDR3 runs to 13 residues. Trimming cost V 11 bases and J 2 bases, with 12 bases left between them. CDR1 and CDR2 from the germline V gene are SEHNR and FQNEAQ (reference sequence).

Material: PBMCs, obtained before TCRalphabeta/CD19-depleted stem cell transplant. The J gene is TRBJ2-2, the V gene TRBV7-9; D perhaps matches TRBD2 (6 bases). This TCR derives from a boy aged 2-9 years with acute lymphoblastic leukemia, due to receive a stem cell transplant. The CDR3 reads CARGALNTGELFF. DNA of the CDR3: TGTGCCCGCGGGGCTTTAAACACCGGGGAGCTGTTTTTT. The whole variable domain, remainder taken from reference TRBV7-9 and TRBJ2-2, is DTGVSQNPRHKITKRGQNVTFRCDPISEHNRLYWYRQTLGQGPEFLTYFQNEAQLEKSRLLSDRFSAERPKGSFSTLEIQRTEQGDSAMYLCARGALNTGELFFGEGSRLTVL.